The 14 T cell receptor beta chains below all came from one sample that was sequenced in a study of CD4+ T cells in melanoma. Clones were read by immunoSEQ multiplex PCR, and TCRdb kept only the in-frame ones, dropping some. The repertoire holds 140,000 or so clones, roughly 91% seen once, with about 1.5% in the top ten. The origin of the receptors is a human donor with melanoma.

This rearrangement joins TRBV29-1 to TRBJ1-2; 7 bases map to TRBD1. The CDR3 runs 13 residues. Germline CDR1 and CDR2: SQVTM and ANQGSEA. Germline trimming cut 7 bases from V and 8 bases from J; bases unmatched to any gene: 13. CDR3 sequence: CSANQQGPKGYTF. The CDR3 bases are TGCAGCGCTAACCAACAGGGGCCGAAGGGCTACACCTTC. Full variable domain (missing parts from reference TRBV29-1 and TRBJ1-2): SAVISQKPSRDICQRGTSLTIQCQVDSQVTMMFWYRQQPGQSLTLIATANQGSEATYESGFVIDKFPISRPNLTFSTLTVSNMSPEDSSIYLCSANQQGPKGYTFGSGTRLTVV.

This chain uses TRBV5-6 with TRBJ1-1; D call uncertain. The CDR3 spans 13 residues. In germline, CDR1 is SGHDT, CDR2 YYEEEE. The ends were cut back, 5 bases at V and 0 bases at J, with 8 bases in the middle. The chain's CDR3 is CASRTGMNTEAFF. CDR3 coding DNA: TGTGCCAGCAGGACCGGTATGAACACTGAAGCTTTCTTT.

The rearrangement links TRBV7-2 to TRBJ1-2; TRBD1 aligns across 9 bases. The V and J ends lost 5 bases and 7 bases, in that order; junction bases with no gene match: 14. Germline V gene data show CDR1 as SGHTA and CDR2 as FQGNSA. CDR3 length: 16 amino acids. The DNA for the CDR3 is TGTGCCAGCAGCCGAGCGCCGGGACAGGGCATGGGTGGCTACACCTTC. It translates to CASSRAPGQGMGGYTF.

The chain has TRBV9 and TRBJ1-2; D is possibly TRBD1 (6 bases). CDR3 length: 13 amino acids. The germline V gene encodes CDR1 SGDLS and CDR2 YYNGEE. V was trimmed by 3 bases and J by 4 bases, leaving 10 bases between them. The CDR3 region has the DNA TGTGCCAGCAGCGCCCAACAGGGCTATGGCTACACCTTC. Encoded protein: CASSAQQGYGYTF.

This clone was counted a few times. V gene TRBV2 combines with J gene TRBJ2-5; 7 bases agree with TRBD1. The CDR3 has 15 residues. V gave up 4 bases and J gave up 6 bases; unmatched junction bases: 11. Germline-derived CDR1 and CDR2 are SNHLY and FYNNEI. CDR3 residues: CASSGLSTGVQTQYF. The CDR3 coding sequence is TGTGCCAGCAGTGGATTATCAACAGGGGTGCAGACCCAGTACTTC.

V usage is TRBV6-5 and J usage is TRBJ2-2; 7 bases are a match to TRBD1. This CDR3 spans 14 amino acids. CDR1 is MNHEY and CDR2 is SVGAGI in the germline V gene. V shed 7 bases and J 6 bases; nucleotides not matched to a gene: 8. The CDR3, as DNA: TGTGCCAGCAAAGCCGACAGGGTGTCCGGGGAGCTGTTTTTT. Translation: CASKADRVSGELFF.

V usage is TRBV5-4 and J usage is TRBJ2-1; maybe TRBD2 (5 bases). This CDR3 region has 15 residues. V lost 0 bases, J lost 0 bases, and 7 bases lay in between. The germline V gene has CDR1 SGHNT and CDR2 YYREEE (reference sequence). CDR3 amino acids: CASSLDGSSYNEQFF. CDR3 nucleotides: TGTGCCAGCAGCTTGGATGGGAGCTCCTACAATGAGCAGTTCTTC.

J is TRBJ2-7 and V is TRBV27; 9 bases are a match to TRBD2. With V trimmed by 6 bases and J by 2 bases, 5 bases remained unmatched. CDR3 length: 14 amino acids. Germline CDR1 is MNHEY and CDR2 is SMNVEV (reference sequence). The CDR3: CASRSGGIPYEQYF. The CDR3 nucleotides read TGTGCCAGCAGAAGCGGGGGGATTCCCTACGAGCAGTACTTC.

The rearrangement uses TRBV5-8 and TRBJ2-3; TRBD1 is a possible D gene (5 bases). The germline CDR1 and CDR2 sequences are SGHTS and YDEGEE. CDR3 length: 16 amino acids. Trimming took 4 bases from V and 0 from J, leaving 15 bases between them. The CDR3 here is CASSIGAQASTDTQYF. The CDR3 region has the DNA TGTGCCAGCAGCATTGGGGCCCAAGCTAGCACAGATACGCAGTATTTT.

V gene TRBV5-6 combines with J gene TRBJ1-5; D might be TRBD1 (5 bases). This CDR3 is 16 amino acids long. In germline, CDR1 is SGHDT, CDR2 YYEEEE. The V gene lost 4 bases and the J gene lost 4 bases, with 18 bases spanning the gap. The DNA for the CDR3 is TGTGCCAGCAGCCCTGGGGGGTTAGGGTCGAATCAGCCCCAGCATTTT. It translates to CASSPGGLGSNQPQHF.

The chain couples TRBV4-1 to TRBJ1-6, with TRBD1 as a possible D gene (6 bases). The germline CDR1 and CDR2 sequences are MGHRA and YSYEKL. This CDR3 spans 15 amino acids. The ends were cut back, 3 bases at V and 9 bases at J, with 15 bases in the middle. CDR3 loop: CASSHQGFPSSPLHF. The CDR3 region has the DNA TGCGCCAGCAGCCATCAGGGGTTCCCTAGTTCACCCCTCCACTTT.

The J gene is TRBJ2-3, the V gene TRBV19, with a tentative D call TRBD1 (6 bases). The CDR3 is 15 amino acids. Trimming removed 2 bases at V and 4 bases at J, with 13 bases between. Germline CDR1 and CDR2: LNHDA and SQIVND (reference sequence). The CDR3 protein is CASSIQGTQADTQYF. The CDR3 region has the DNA TGTGCCAGTAGTATACAGGGGACACAGGCAGATACGCAGTATTTT.

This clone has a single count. Here the CDR3 DNA reads TGCGCCAGCAGCCAAGAAGGGAGATATGGAAACACCATATATTTT. Translating it yields CASSQEGRYGNTIYF. The J gene is TRBJ1-3, the V gene TRBV4-1, with D unclear. V gave up 0 bases and J gave up 3 bases, with 9 bases separating them. Germline CDR1 MGHRA, CDR2 YSYEKL. The CDR3 covers 15 residues.

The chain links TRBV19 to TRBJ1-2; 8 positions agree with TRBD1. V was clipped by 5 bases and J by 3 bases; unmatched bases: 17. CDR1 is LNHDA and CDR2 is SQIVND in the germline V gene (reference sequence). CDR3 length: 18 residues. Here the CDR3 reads CASSYRGGQGTYDYGYTF. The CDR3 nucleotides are TGTGCCAGTAGTTATAGAGGAGGACAGGGCACTTATGACTATGGCTACACCTTC.